Shown below are 23 T cell receptor beta chains from a single sample sequenced in a study of blood T cell repertoires in COVID-19 (dated by TCRdb to the early 2020s). The library was made by the immunoSEQ multiplex PCR assay. Imported from immuneACCESS, the table was reduced by TCRdb to in-frame sequences with V and J called. These copies leave out some clones; in studies compared against another copy, an unresolved V gene accounts for under half, and the cause of the remainder is not known. The sample data list nearly 110,000 clones, and about two thirds of these were observed just once. The top ten hold around 0.92% of the sample. Sequencing input: peripheral blood. The origin of the receptors is a human donor with acute or convalescent COVID-19. The donor label of this sample is uncertain.

The V gene is TRBV19, the J gene TRBJ2-1; D gene ambiguous. The CDR3 runs to 15 residues. The V gene's germline CDR1 is LNHDA and CDR2 SQIVND (reference sequence). V lost 7 bases, J lost 6 bases, and 19 bases lay in between. The CDR3 here is CASIQGASQGNEQFF. The DNA of the CDR3 is TGTGCCAGTATCCAAGGAGCGAGTCAAGGCAATGAGCAGTTCTTC.

This clone was observed a single time. The chain employs TRBV7-9 and TRBJ2-3; D might be TRBD1 (5 bases). The V gene's germline CDR1 is SEHNR and CDR2 FQNEAQ (reference sequence). CDR3 length: 16 residues. Trimming took off 3 bases at V and 1 base at J, with 14 bases between the two ends. The CDR3 spells CASSLGREGGTDTQYF. CDR3 bases: TGTGCCAGCAGCTTGGGCAGGGAAGGGGGCACAGATACGCAGTATTTT.

The V and J genes are TRBV27 and TRBJ1-6, with 7 positions matching TRBD1. The CDR3 runs to 17 residues. V shed 5 bases and J 2 bases; nucleotides not matched to a gene: 9. CDR1 is MNHEY, CDR2 SMNVEV, per germline (reference sequence). CDR3 residues: CASSGRRQGTYNSPLHF. The CDR3 nucleotides are TGTGCCAGCAGTGGACGAAGACAGGGCACCTATAATTCACCCCTCCACTTT.

This clone was detected only a few times. The chain is built from TRBV28 and TRBJ2-2; 8 bases are shared with TRBD1. In germline, CDR1 is MDHEN, CDR2 SYDVKM. V was clipped by 10 bases and J by 5 bases; unmatched bases: 12. CDR3 length: 15 amino acids. CDR3 residues: CATNNGQGRTGELFF. In DNA, the CDR3 is TGTGCCACCAACAATGGACAGGGTAGGACCGGGGAGCTGTTTTTT.

This clone was seen more than once but under ten times. The germline gene is not matched at one end of the junction; a read error may be the cause. V gene TRBV6-1 combines with J gene TRBJ2-7; 7 bases are shared with TRBD1. This CDR3 is built from 17 residues. The germline CDR1 and CDR2 sequences are MNHNS and SASEGT. The CDR3 protein is CASSEWFLRTGSSEQYF. CDR3 sequence (DNA): TGTGCCAGCAGTGAATGGTTCTTAAGGACAGGTTCCTCCGAGCAGTACTTC.

The rearrangement uses TRBV9 and TRBJ2-3; possible D gene TRBD2, 6 bases. V dropped 5 bases and J dropped 0 bases, with 13 bases sitting between them. Germline lookup yields CDR1 SGDLS and CDR2 YYNGEE. The CDR3 has 15 amino acids. The CDR3 bases are TGTGCCAGCAGTGCCGGGGGAACAAGCACAGATACGCAGTATTTT. This sequence encodes CASSAGGTSTDTQYF.

The chain couples TRBV7-9 to TRBJ1-1; 7 bases are a match to TRBD1. The germline V gene has CDR1 SEHNR and CDR2 FQNEAQ (reference sequence). The CDR3 sequence is 15 residues long. The trim removed 4 bases at V and 0 bases at J, leaving 5 bases unmatched. The DNA of the CDR3 is TGTGCCAGCAGCTCCCCCGGGACAGTGAACACTGAAGCTTTCTTT. This sequence encodes CASSSPGTVNTEAFF.

The CDR3 reads CANYISYNSPLHF. In nucleotides, the CDR3 is TGTGCCAATTACATCTCCTATAATTCACCCCTCCACTTT. The chain recombines TRBV5-8 with TRBJ1-6, with D hard to call. Trimming left V 9 bases short and J 0 bases short, with 7 bases between. Germline V lookup: CDR1 SGHTS, CDR2 YDEGEE. The CDR3 length is 13 residues. The full variable domain, with the rest looked up from reference TRBV5-8 and TRBJ1-6, is EAGVTQSPTHLIKTRGQQATLRCSPISGHTSVYWYQQALGLGLQFLLWYDEGEERNRGNFPPRFSGRQFPNYSSELNVNALELEDSALYLCANYISYNSPLHFGNGTRLTVT.

The genes are TRBV11-2 and TRBJ1-6; 7 bases agree with TRBD1. V was clipped by 0 bases and J by 4 bases; unmatched bases: 3. Germline V gene sequence: CDR1 SGHAT, CDR2 FQNNGV. The CDR3 has 16 amino acids. The CDR3 sequence: CASSLERTGYNSPLHF. The CDR3 DNA is TGTGCCAGCAGCTTAGAGAGGACAGGTTATAATTCACCCCTCCACTTT.

The genes are TRBV14 and TRBJ2-1; no reliable D call. This CDR3 comprises 16 residues. V gave up 0 bases and J gave up 6 bases, with 15 bases separating them. Germline assignment: CDR1 SGHDN and CDR2 FVKESK. CDR3 region: CASSQDSIHALNEQFF. In DNA, the CDR3 is TGTGCCAGCAGCCAAGATTCTATTCACGCCCTCAATGAGCAGTTCTTC.

The V and J genes are TRBV27 and TRBJ1-5; D is perhaps TRBD1 (5 bases). V lost 5 bases and J lost 6, with 20 bases in between. The CDR3 is made up of 16 amino acids. Germline CDR1 is MNHEY and CDR2 is SMNVEV (reference sequence). The CDR3 DNA reads as TGTGCCAGCAGTCCCCGTTTAGGGGTTTCGAGTCAGCCCCAGCATTTT. Protein product: CASSPRLGVSSQPQHF.

The V and J genes are TRBV7-9 and TRBJ1-4, with 9 bases that match TRBD1. V trimming: 7 bases; J trimming: 8 bases; junction bases outside the gene matches: 11. This CDR3 contains 15 residues. Germline CDR1 is SEHNR and CDR2 is FQNEAQ (reference sequence). The CDR3 DNA reads as TGTGCCAGCATTACGGCGGGACAGGGCGAGGAAAAACTGTTTTTT. Protein sequence: CASITAGQGEEKLFF. Looking up the rest from reference TRBV7-9 and TRBJ1-4 gives the full variable domain: DTGVSQNPRHKITKRGQNVTFRCDPISEHNRLYWYRQTLGQGPEFLTYFQNEAQLEKSRLLSDRFSAERPKGSFSTLEIQRTEQGDSAMYLCASITAGQGEEKLFFGSGTQLSVL.

V usage is TRBV3-1 (or the pseudogene TRBV3-2) and J usage is TRBJ1-3; TRBD1 matches at 7 bases. The V and J ends lost 4 bases and 4 bases, in that order; junction bases with no gene match: 13. The CDR3 has 17 residues. Germline V gene lookup returns CDR1 LGHDT and CDR2 YNNKEL (reference sequence). The CDR3 DNA reads as TGTGCCAGCAGCCCCTACACAGGGGCAAGAAGCGGAAACACCATATATTTT. Amino acids: CASSPYTGARSGNTIYF.

V gene TRBV19 combines with J gene TRBJ2-3; possible D gene TRBD1, 7 bases. The germline gives CDR1 LNHDA, CDR2 SQIVND (reference sequence). This CDR3 contains 15 residues. The V and J ends lost 3 bases and 6 bases respectively, with 16 bases between them. CDR3 nucleotides: TGTGCCAGTAGTATCAGCAGGAGGGGGCGCGATACGCAGTATTTT. Residues: CASSISRRGRDTQYF.

This chain connects TRBV5-1 to TRBJ2-5, with D perhaps TRBD1 (7 bases). Germline CDR1 and CDR2: SGHRS and YFSETQ. V shed 0 bases and J shed 0 bases, with 12 bases lying between them. The CDR3 sequence is 16 residues long. This chain's CDR3 is CASSLGRGLYQETQYF. The DNA for the CDR3 is TGCGCCAGCAGCTTGGGGAGGGGGCTTTACCAAGAGACCCAGTACTTC.

J is TRBJ2-7 and V is TRBV6-1; 7 positions agree with TRBD2. The CDR3 runs to 12 residues. Germline V CDR1 and CDR2: MNHNS, SASEGT. CDR3 DNA: TGTGCCAGCAGTGAAGGGGCCGGGAGGTGGGACGTC. Translation gives CASSEGAGRWDV.

The chain joins TRBV5-8 to TRBJ1-2; TRBD1 matches 8 bases. In germline, CDR1 is SGHTS, CDR2 YDEGEE. The CDR3 is made up of 16 amino acids. V trimming: 5 bases; J trimming: 1 base; junction bases outside the gene matches: 10. The CDR3 DNA reads as TGTGCCAGCAGGGCCGGGACAGGAAGAATTAACTATGGCTACACCTTC. Translated, it gives CASRAGTGRINYGYTF.

The chain has TRBV3-1 (or the pseudogene TRBV3-2) and TRBJ1-6; 9 bases are a match to TRBD1. The V segment lost 3 bases and the J segment 4 bases; nucleotides outside the gene matches: 4. CDR1 is LGHDT, CDR2 YNNKEL, per germline (reference sequence). CDR3 size: 16 residues. The CDR3 loop is CASSHAGTGYNSPLHF. CDR3 nucleotide sequence: TGTGCCAGCAGCCATGCCGGGACAGGGTATAATTCACCCCTCCACTTT.

The sample holds a few counts of this clone. The chain carries TRBV30 and TRBJ1-6; a weak D match, TRBD1 (6 bases). The V gene lost 5 bases and the J gene lost 10 bases, with 18 bases spanning the gap. The germline gives CDR1 GTSNPN, CDR2 SVGIG (reference sequence). There are 14 residues in the CDR3. DNA of the CDR3: TGTGCCTGGGCCCCCCGGGACATACGGTCACCCCTCCACTTT. Its translation: CAWAPRDIRSPLHF.

The rearrangement links TRBV3-1 (or the pseudogene TRBV3-2) to TRBJ1-6, with 7 nucleotides matching TRBD1. The CDR3 runs 18 residues. Per germline, CDR1 LGHDT and CDR2 YNNKEL (reference sequence). Trimming at V came to 2 bases and at J to 7 bases, leaving 14 bases not matched to a gene. CDR3 region: CASSQQRGGTARNSPLHF. CDR3 coding DNA: TGTGCCAGCAGCCAACAAAGAGGGGGGACAGCGCGGAATTCACCCCTCCACTTT.

This sequence joins TRBV6-5 and TRBJ1-5; D remains ambiguous. The germline CDR1 and CDR2 sequences are MNHEY and SVGAGI. Trimming cost V 6 bases and J 1 base, with 13 bases left between them. CDR3 length equals 15 residues. CDR3 loop: CASSAIVVSNQPQHF. In DNA form, the CDR3 reads TGTGCCAGCAGCGCTATTGTGGTAAGCAATCAGCCCCAGCATTTT.

This clone was recorded a few times. The chain uses TRBV6-2 or TRBV6-3 and TRBJ1-1; D unresolved. Trimming left V 6 bases short and J 4 bases short, with 18 bases between. The CDR3 totals 15 residues. The germline V gene has CDR1 MNHEY and CDR2 SVGEGT. The CDR3 nucleotides are TGTGCCAGCAGCCCACTAAATCCCCGAAGCACTGAAGCTTTCTTT. It is translated as CASSPLNPRSTEAFF.

The chain recombines TRBV5-6 with TRBJ2-7; TRBD1 is a possible D gene (6 bases). Looked up from germline, CDR1 is SGHDT and CDR2 is YYEEEE. Trimming stripped 4 bases from V and 5 bases from J, with 22 bases between. CDR3 length: 16 amino acids. The CDR3 spells CASSQGQFLGFDEQYF. The CDR3 DNA follows: TGTGCCAGCAGCCAAGGACAGTTTTTGGGTTTCGACGAGCAGTACTTC.